This T cell receptor beta chain comes out of a study of T cells in Graves' hyperthyroidism and ophthalmopathy. Study context: The initial diagnosis was the point when peripheral blood was collected, ahead of any treatment. Study-wide points: Most thyroid clonotypes expanded above 0.001 were also detected in blood.

Template material for amplifying TCR beta CDR3 regions consisted of RNA transcripts. Using the HTBI primer set, a first-round RT-PCR was run on the TCR CDR3. TCRdb analysed the multiplex PCR reads with MiXCR anew, one entry per CDR3 protein. The sample lists fewer than 500,000 distinct CDR3 sequences, 14% to 15% occurring once. The CDR3 runs 17 residues. CDR1 is LNHDA and CDR2 is SQIVND in the germline V gene (reference sequence). V lost 0 bases, J lost 10 bases, and 19 bases lay in between. Turning to this clonotype: Its antigen remains unknown.

Reasons for excluding patients were uncontrolled infection, other autoimmune disease, pregnancy or lactation. This rearrangement joins TRBV19 to TRBJ1-6; possibly TRBD1 for D (6 bases). The clonotype originates from a man aged 18 to 35 with Graves' ophthalmopathy. Sequenced material: blood. The chain's CDR3 is CASSIDDNRDGRSPLHF. The CDR3 region has the DNA TGTGCCAGTAGTATAGATGACAACAGGGACGGAAGGTCACCCCTCCACTTT.